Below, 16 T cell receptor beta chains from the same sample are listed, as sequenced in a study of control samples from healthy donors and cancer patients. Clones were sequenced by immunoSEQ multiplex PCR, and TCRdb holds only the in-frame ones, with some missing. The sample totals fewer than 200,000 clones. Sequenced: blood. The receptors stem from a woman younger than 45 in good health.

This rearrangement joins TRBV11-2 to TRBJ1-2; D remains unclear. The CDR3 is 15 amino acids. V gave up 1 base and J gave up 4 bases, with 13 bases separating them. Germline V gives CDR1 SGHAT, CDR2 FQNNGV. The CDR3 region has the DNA TGTGCCAGCAGCTTAGGTGGCGCCGGACCCTATGGCTACACCTTC. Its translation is CASSLGGAGPYGYTF.

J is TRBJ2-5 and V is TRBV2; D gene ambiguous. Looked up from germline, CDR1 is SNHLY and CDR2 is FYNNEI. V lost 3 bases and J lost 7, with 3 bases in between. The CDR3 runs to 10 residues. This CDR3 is CASSDGTQYF. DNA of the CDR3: TGTGCCAGCAGTGATGGGACCCAGTACTTC. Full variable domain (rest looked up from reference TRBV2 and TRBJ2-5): EPEVTQTPSHQVTQMGQEVILRCVPISNHLYFYWYRQILGQKVEFLVSFYNNEISEKSEIFDDQFSVERPDGSNFTLKIRSTKLEDSAMYFCASSDGTQYFGPGTRLLVL.

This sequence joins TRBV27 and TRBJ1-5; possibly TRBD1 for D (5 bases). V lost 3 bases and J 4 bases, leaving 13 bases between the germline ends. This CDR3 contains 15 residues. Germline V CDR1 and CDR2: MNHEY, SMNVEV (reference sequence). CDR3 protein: CASSFGWDGNQPQHF. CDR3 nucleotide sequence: TGTGCCAGCAGTTTTGGGTGGGACGGAAATCAGCCCCAGCATTTT.

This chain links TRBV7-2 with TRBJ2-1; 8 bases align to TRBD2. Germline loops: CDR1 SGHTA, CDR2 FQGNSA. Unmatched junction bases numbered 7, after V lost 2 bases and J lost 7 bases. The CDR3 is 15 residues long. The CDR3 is CASSLWSGGANEQFF. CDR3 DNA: TGTGCCAGCAGCTTATGGAGCGGGGGAGCTAATGAGCAGTTCTTC. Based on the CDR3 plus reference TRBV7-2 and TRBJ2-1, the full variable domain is GAGVSQSPSNKVTEKGKDVELRCDPISGHTALYWYRQSLGQGLEFLIYFQGNSAPDKSGLPSDRFSAERTGGSVSTLTIQRTQQEDSAVYLCASSLWSGGANEQFFGPGTRLTVL.

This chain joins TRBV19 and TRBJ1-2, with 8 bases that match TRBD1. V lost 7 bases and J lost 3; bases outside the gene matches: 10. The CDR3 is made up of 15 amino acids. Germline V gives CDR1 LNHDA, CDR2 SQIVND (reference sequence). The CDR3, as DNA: TGTGCCAGTATTGGACAGGGAAGGAGGGACTATGGCTACACCTTC. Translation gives CASIGQGRRDYGYTF.

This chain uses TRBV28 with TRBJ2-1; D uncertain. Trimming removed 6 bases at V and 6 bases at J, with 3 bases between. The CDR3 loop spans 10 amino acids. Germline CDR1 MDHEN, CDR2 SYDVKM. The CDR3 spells CASRANEQFF. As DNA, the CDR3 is TGTGCCAGCAGAGCCAATGAGCAGTTCTTC. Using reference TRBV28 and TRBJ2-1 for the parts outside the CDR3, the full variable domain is DVKVTQSSRYLVKRTGEKVFLECVQDMDHENMFWYRQDPGLGLRLIYFSYDVKMKEKGDIPEGYSVSREKKERFSLILESASTNQTSMYLCASRANEQFFGPGTRLTVL.

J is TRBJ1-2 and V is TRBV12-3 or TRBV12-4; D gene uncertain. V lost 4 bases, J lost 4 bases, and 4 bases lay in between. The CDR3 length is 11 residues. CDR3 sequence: CASSYGYGYTF. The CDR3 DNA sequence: TGTGCCAGCAGTTATGGCTATGGCTACACCTTC.

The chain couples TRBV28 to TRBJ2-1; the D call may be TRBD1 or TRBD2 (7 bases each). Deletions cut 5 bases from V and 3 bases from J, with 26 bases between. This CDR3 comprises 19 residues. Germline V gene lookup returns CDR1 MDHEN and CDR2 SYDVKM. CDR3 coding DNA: TGTGCCAGCAGTCCCACAGGGGTTATGGACCCGGGGGGCTACAATGAGCAGTTCTTC. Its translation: CASSPTGVMDPGGYNEQFF. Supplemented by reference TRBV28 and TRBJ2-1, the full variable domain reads DVKVTQSSRYLVKRTGEKVFLECVQDMDHENMFWYRQDPGLGLRLIYFSYDVKMKEKGDIPEGYSVSREKKERFSLILESASTNQTSMYLCASSPTGVMDPGGYNEQFFGPGTRLTVL.

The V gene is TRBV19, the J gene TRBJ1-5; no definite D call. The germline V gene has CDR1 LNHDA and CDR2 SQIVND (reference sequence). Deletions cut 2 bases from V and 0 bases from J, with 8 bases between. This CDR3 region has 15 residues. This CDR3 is CASSITPVSNQPQHF. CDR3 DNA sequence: TGTGCCAGTAGTATAACGCCCGTTAGCAATCAGCCCCAGCATTTT.

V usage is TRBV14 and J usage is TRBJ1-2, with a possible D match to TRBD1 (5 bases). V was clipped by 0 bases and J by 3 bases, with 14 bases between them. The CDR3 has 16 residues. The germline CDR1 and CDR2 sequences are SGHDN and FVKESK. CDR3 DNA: TGTGCCAGCAGCCAAGATTGGAGCAGGGCCTACTATGGCTACACCTTC. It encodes CASSQDWSRAYYGYTF.

Here the CDR3 DNA reads TGTGCCACGGGCAGGGGTGATACGCAGTATTTT. It encodes CATGRGDTQYF. The chain combines TRBV15 with TRBJ2-3, with a weak D call TRBD1 (6 bases). The CDR3 consists of 11 residues. Germline lookup yields CDR1 LNHNV and CDR2 YYDKDF (reference sequence). The V gene lost 9 bases and the J gene lost 6 bases, with 10 bases spanning the gap.

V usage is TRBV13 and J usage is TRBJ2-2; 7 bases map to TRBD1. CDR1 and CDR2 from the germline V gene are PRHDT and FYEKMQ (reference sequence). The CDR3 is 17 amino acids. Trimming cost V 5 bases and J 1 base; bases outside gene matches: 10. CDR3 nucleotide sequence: TGTGCCAGCAGCCCGAGTGACAGGGCACAGAACACCGGGGAGCTGTTTTTT. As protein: CASSPSDRAQNTGELFF.

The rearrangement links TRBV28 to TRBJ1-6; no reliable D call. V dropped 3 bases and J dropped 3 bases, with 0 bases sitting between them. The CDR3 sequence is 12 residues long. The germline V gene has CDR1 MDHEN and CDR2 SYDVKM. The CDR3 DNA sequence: TGTGCCAGCAGTTTCTATAATTCACCCCTCCACTTT. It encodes CASSFYNSPLHF.

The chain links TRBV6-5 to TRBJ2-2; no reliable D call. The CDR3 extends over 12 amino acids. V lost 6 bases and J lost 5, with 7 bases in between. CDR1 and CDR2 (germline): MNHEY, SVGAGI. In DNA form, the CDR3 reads TGTGCCAGCAGACTGGGTACCGGGGAGCTGTTTTTT. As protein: CASRLGTGELFF.

CDR3 loop: CSVGGFSYNEQFF. Written as DNA, the CDR3 is TGCAGCGTGGGCGGGTTCTCCTACAATGAGCAGTTCTTC. V usage is TRBV29-1 and J usage is TRBJ2-1, with D perhaps matching TRBD2 (5 bases). The CDR3 totals 13 residues. From germline, CDR1 is SQVTM and CDR2 ANQGSEA. Trimming shortened V by 6 bases and J by 0 bases, and 9 bases separated the two germline ends.

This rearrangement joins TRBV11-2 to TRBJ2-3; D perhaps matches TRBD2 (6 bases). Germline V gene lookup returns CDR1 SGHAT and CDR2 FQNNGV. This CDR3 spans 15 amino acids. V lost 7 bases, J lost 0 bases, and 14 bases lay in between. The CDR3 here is CASTWGDPSTDTQYF. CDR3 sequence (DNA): TGTGCCAGCACCTGGGGGGACCCAAGCACAGATACGCAGTATTTT.